One sample yielded the 24 T cell receptor beta chains listed below, sequenced in a study of OX40 agonist ivuxolimab in advanced cancers. Only in-frame clones appear in the TCRdb table, and some are missing; sequencing was by immunoSEQ multiplex PCR. The sample includes around 15,000 clones, roughly 90% seen only once; the top ten take around 3.9%. The sample was CD4+ or CD8+ T cells sorted from blood, taken in a trial of the OX40 agonist ivuxolimab. These receptors were obtained from an adult with an advanced solid tumor such as melanoma, head and neck, liver or kidney cancer.

A single count supports this clone. The genes are TRBV30 and TRBJ2-2; maybe TRBD2 (6 bases). CDR1 GTSNPN and CDR2 SVGIG come from the germline V gene (reference sequence). This CDR3 is built from 13 residues. V lost 3 bases and J 5 bases, leaving 10 bases between the germline ends. The CDR3, as DNA: TGTGCCTGGAGGTTCGGGGGAACCGGGGAGCTGTTTTTT. It specifies CAWRFGGTGELFF.

V usage is TRBV6-6 and J usage is TRBJ2-5; no clear D gene. From germline, CDR1 is MNHNY and CDR2 SVGAGI (reference sequence). Trimming left V 3 bases short and J 5 bases short, with 10 bases between. CDR3 length equals 13 residues. CDR3 sequence reads: CASSYLSGETQYF. CDR3 DNA: TGTGCCAGCAGTTATCTTAGTGGGGAGACCCAGTACTTC.

J is TRBJ2-5 and V is TRBV11-2; 13 positions agree with TRBD2. Germline-derived CDR1 and CDR2 are SGHAT and FQNNGV. V trimming: 3 bases; J trimming: 5 bases; junction bases outside the gene matches: 3. The CDR3 runs to 15 residues. The CDR3 reads CASSLGLAGWETQYF. The CDR3 DNA reads TGTGCCAGCAGCTTGGGACTAGCGGGATGGGAGACCCAGTACTTC.

The rearrangement joins TRBV30 to TRBJ2-3; 7 positions match TRBD2. V was pared by 3 bases and J by 6 bases, with 9 bases of the junction left unmatched. Germline V gene lookup returns CDR1 GTSNPN and CDR2 SVGIG (reference sequence). The CDR3 covers 14 residues. The CDR3 DNA reads as TGTGCCTGGAGGGGAGGGTGGAACTCGGATACGCAGTATTTT. Amino acid sequence: CAWRGGWNSDTQYF. The variable domain in full, completed from reference TRBV30 and TRBJ2-3, reads SQTIHQWPATLVQPVGSPLSLECTVEGTSNPNLYWYRQAAGRGLQLLFYSVGIGQISSEVPQNLSASRPQDRQFILSSKKLLLSDSGFYLCAWRGGWNSDTQYFGPGTRLTVL.

The chain uses TRBV7-2 and TRBJ2-3, with 9 positions matching TRBD2. Per germline, CDR1 SGHTA and CDR2 FQGNSA. V lost 5 bases to trimming and J lost 7 bases; unmatched junction nucleotides: 7. The CDR3 has 14 residues. The CDR3 sequence: CASSPGTSSHTQYF. The CDR3, as DNA: TGTGCCAGCAGCCCCGGGACTAGCTCACATACGCAGTATTTT.

For the CDR3, the DNA is TGTGCCAGCAGTGAAGGGTCCGGACAGGGGTCTGGCTACACCTTC. Translating it yields CASSEGSGQGSGYTF. This chain joins TRBV2 and TRBJ1-2; 9 bases are shared with TRBD1. The germline V gene has CDR1 SNHLY and CDR2 FYNNEI. Trimming at V came to 1 base and at J to 7 bases, leaving 7 bases not matched to a gene. The CDR3 extends over 15 amino acids.

The gene calls are TRBV5-5 and TRBJ1-4, with TRBD1 as a possible D gene (5 bases). The ends were cut back, 5 bases at V and 6 bases at J, with 14 bases in the middle. This CDR3 is built from 14 residues. Germline V gene sequence: CDR1 SGHKS, CDR2 YYEKEE (reference sequence). The CDR3 region is CASSKGDGYEKLFF. CDR3 nucleotides: TGTGCCAGCAGTAAAGGGGACGGATATGAAAAACTGTTTTTT.

This chain's CDR3 is CASSQGRFAYF. CDR3 DNA sequence: TGTGCCAGCAGCCAAGGGCGGTTCGCGTACTTC. V is TRBV14 and J is TRBJ2-5; no reliable D call. Germline V gene sequence: CDR1 SGHDN, CDR2 FVKESK. Trimming left V 1 base short and J 13 bases short, with 10 bases between. There are 11 residues in the CDR3.

The chain links TRBV6-1 to TRBJ1-1; a weak D match, TRBD1 (6 bases). The germline V gene encodes CDR1 MNHNS and CDR2 SASEGT. V was clipped by 2 bases and J by 4 bases, with 8 bases between them. The CDR3 covers 13 residues. The CDR3 protein is CASSEFRGTEAFF. CDR3 nucleotide sequence: TGTGCCAGCAGTGAATTCAGGGGCACTGAAGCTTTCTTT.

The V gene is TRBV28, the J gene TRBJ2-1; 10 nucleotides match TRBD2. V lost 2 bases to trimming and J lost 6 bases; unmatched junction nucleotides: 4. The CDR3 runs to 15 residues. Germline V gene lookup returns CDR1 MDHEN and CDR2 SYDVKM. The CDR3 coding sequence is TGTGCCAGCAGTTTAAGCGGGAGGGCCCGCAATGAGCAGTTCTTC. As protein: CASSLSGRARNEQFF. Filled out from reference TRBV28 and TRBJ2-1, the complete variable domain reads DVKVTQSSRYLVKRTGEKVFLECVQDMDHENMFWYRQDPGLGLRLIYFSYDVKMKEKGDIPEGYSVSREKKERFSLILESASTNQTSMYLCASSLSGRARNEQFFGPGTRLTVL.

The chain is built from TRBV28 and TRBJ2-7; D may be TRBD1 (5 bases). The germline V gene encodes CDR1 MDHEN and CDR2 SYDVKM. Trimming shortened V by 5 bases and J by 1 base, and 15 bases separated the two germline ends. This CDR3 has 15 amino acids. Here the CDR3 reads CASSPVGPASYEQYF. CDR3 DNA sequence: TGTGCCAGCAGTCCAGTGGGGCCCGCTTCCTACGAGCAGTACTTC.

DNA of the CDR3: TGTGCCAGCAGTTTAGGGGGGGGACAGGGGAAAGCTTTCTTT. This translates into CASSLGGGQGKAFF. The rearrangement uses TRBV28 and TRBJ1-1; TRBD1 agrees at 10 bases. V was pared by 2 bases and J by 9 bases, with 6 bases of the junction left unmatched. CDR3 size: 14 residues. Germline V CDR1 and CDR2: MDHEN, SYDVKM.

V usage is TRBV5-1 and J usage is TRBJ2-1; TRBD2 aligns across 12 bases. The CDR3 covers 14 residues. Trimming at V came to 10 bases and at J to 9 bases, leaving 11 bases not matched to a gene. Germline V gene sequence: CDR1 SGHRS, CDR2 YFSETQ. CDR3 sequence reads: CASLSGLAGSEQFF. The CDR3 DNA sequence: TGCGCCTCCTTATCCGGACTAGCGGGATCTGAGCAGTTCTTC.

This clone was seen only once. The chain has TRBV6-1 and TRBJ1-1; no clear D gene. Germline V lookup: CDR1 MNHNS, CDR2 SASEGT. Trimming cost V 9 bases and J 3 bases, with 11 bases left between them. CDR3 length: 12 residues. The CDR3 here is CASWPRDTEAFF. The CDR3 region has the DNA TGTGCCAGTTGGCCGAGGGACACTGAAGCTTTCTTT.

The genes are TRBV28 and TRBJ2-2; 14 bases are shared with TRBD2. Germline V gives CDR1 MDHEN, CDR2 SYDVKM. This CDR3 has 19 residues. Trimming cost V 6 bases and J 5 bases; bases outside gene matches: 14. This chain's CDR3 is CASRAASGTSGRSTGELFF. The CDR3 bases are TGTGCCAGCAGGGCCGCGTCCGGGACTAGCGGGAGATCTACCGGGGAGCTGTTTTTT.

This sequence joins TRBV19 and TRBJ2-7; D might be TRBD2 (5 bases). This CDR3 has 14 amino acids. The V gene lost 4 bases and the J gene lost 7 bases, with 17 bases spanning the gap. Germline CDR1 and CDR2: LNHDA and SQIVND (reference sequence). CDR3 nucleotides: TGTGCCAGTAGTAGAACTAGTTCATTGGCTGAGCAGTACTTC. It yields the protein CASSRTSSLAEQYF.

The genes are TRBV5-1 and TRBJ2-5; 11 bases map to TRBD2. Germline values: CDR1 SGHRS, CDR2 YFSETQ. Trimming removed 4 bases from V and 0 bases from J; junction bases left unmatched: 5. This CDR3 contains 16 residues. In DNA, the CDR3 is TGCGCCAGCAGCCAAACTAGCGGGGGTTACCAAGAGACCCAGTACTTC. Translated, it gives CASSQTSGGYQETQYF.

V gene TRBV28 combines with J gene TRBJ2-2, with 9 bases that match TRBD2. The length of the CDR3 is 14 residues. Per germline, CDR1 MDHEN and CDR2 SYDVKM. Losses at the gene ends were 2 bases for V and 5 bases for J; bases not matched to a gene: 0. CDR3 sequence reads: CASSLAGGTGELFF. The CDR3 bases are TGTGCCAGCAGTTTAGCGGGAGGGACCGGGGAGCTGTTTTTT.

The V call is TRBV10-2, the J call TRBJ2-1; 8 bases agree with TRBD2. Germline V gives CDR1 WSHSY, CDR2 SAAADI. CDR3 size: 12 residues. The V segment lost 5 bases and the J segment 10 bases; nucleotides outside the gene matches: 4. The CDR3: CASSSTSGEQFF. In DNA form, the CDR3 reads TGCGCCAGCAGTAGTACTAGCGGAGAGCAGTTCTTC.

In this sample, this clone is large. This chain joins TRBV7-9 and TRBJ2-7; TRBD2 is a possible D gene (5 bases). The CDR3 has 13 residues. The germline CDR1 and CDR2 sequences are SEHNR and FQNEAQ (reference sequence). Deletions cut 1 base from V and 4 bases from J, with 8 bases between. The DNA of the CDR3 is TGTGCCAGCAGCTTAGGAACGGGATACGAGCAGTACTTC. Translated, it gives CASSLGTGYEQYF.

Written as DNA, the CDR3 is TGTGCCAGCATGGCTTTGGTTACAGGACTAGCGGGAGACCCCTACGAGCAGTACTTC. Its protein product is CASMALVTGLAGDPYEQYF. This chain joins TRBV2 and TRBJ2-5; the match to TRBD2 covers 13 bases. The DNA end favors TRBJ2-7, so the J call may be wrong. The CDR3 sequence is 19 residues long. The germline V gene encodes CDR1 SNHLY and CDR2 FYNNEI.

The J gene is TRBJ2-7, the V gene TRBV5-1; TRBD2 matches 13 bases. Germline CDR1 SGHRS, CDR2 YFSETQ. The CDR3 is 17 residues long. Trimming removed 0 bases from V and 2 bases from J; junction bases left unmatched: 5. CDR3 in DNA: TGCGCCAGCAGCTTGGGAGCGACTAGCGGGGGGACCTACGAGCAGTACTTC. It yields the protein CASSLGATSGGTYEQYF. The full variable domain, rest sourced from reference TRBV5-1 and TRBJ2-7, is KAGVTQTPRYLIKTRGQQVTLSCSPISGHRSVSWYQQTPGQGLQFLFEYFSETQRNKGNFPGRFSGRQFSNSRSEMNVSTLELGDSALYLCASSLGATSGGTYEQYFGPGTRLTVT.

This chain uses TRBV6-1 with TRBJ1-1; D is ambiguous. The germline CDR1 and CDR2 sequences are MNHNS and SASEGT. The CDR3 spans 12 residues. Between the trimmed V and J ends, which lost 0 bases and 10 bases, there was a span of 9 bases. The CDR3 DNA reads as TGTGCCAGCAGTGAAGCTCGGGTAAGAGCTTTCTTT. Protein: CASSEARVRAFF.

This clone was counted between two and nine times. This rearrangement joins TRBV11-1 to TRBJ2-2; D assignment may be TRBD1 or TRBD2 (6 bases each). Germline CDR1 is SGHAT and CDR2 is FQDESV (reference sequence). Between the trimmed V and J ends, which lost 2 bases and 7 bases, there was a span of 11 bases. The CDR3 spans 14 residues. The DNA for the CDR3 is TGTGCCAGCAGCTTATCCGGGGGCAACGGGGAGCTGTTTTTT. Its protein is CASSLSGGNGELFF.